The source of this T cell receptor (beta chain) is a study of post-analysis software for immune sequencing data. On the study more broadly: Secondary progressive, relapsing-remitting and progressive-relapsing multiple sclerosis were among the included disease courses. Findings and caveats of the study: TRBV5-6, TRBV5-1 and TRBV20-1 belonged to a set of roughly 5 TRBV segments that were more frequent in patients than controls. The F measure placed samples prepared in the same batch into strongly shared clusters. Multiple sclerosis was associated with a significant reduction in normalized Chao1 diversity relative to controls.

Unique molecular identifiers were carried by the TCR beta cDNA libraries. Each CDR3 protein is one row after TCRdb ran MiXCR on the PCR reads. Of about 460,000 distinct CDR3 sequences listed, under 55% are singletons. Concerning this clonotype itself: No antigen is known for it.

The germline gives CDR1 SGHRS, CDR2 YFSETQ. CDR3 length: 15 residues. V was pared by 0 bases and J by 7 bases, with 16 bases between. The source material was blood. The sequence derives from a girl between 5 and 17 years old with multiple sclerosis. The genes are TRBV5-1 and TRBJ1-2; TRBD1 is a possible D gene (6 bases). The chain's CDR3 is CASSLEGGRQSGYTF. The DNA of the CDR3 is TGCGCCAGCAGCTTGGAGGGGGGGCGCCAGTCTGGCTACACCTTC.